This T cell receptor beta chain derives from a study of CD8 T cells in ankylosing spondylitis. Molecular-barcoded quantitative 5'-RACE produced these TCR beta libraries. TCRdb reprocessed the 5' RACE reads via MiXCR and lists one record per CDR3 protein. The sample carries fewer than 200,000 distinct CDR3 sequences, 15% to 20% recorded once. Study-wide points: Disease-linked clones bore a CD8+ phenotype and were relatively rare in peripheral blood. Clones tied to disease were said to be significantly enriched in matched ankylosing spondylitis synovial fluid.

CDR1 is SNHLY, CDR2 FYNNEI, per germline. The CDR3 is 17 residues long. J was trimmed by 4 bases and V by 2 bases; bases with no gene match: 5. This clonotype was observed a handful of times. Its specificity is unknown. Sequenced material: blood, either unsorted or a sorted T cell fraction (not recorded which). The V gene is TRBV2, the J gene TRBJ2-2; 12 positions agree with TRBD2. This TCR derives from a male donor with ankylosing spondylitis or in good health (not recorded which). The CDR3 bases are TGTGCCAGCAGTGAACTCGGACTAGCGGGGTCCACCGGGGAGCTGTTTTTT. Residues: CASSELGLAGSTGELFF.